Presented here are 11 T cell receptor beta chains from one specimen sequenced in a study of T-cell reconstitution after alpha-beta-depleted transplantation in children. Unique molecular identifiers were incorporated when the TCRbeta library was constructed. Using its own MiXCR run on the PCR reads, TCRdb lists one record per CDR3 protein. The sample lists approximately 500,000 distinct CDR3 sequences; 25% to 30% were seen once. The source material was PBMCs, sampled before TCRalphabeta/CD19-depleted stem cell transplant. The origin of the receptors is a boy younger than two with Wiskott-Aldrich syndrome, due to receive a stem cell transplant.

CDR3 amino acids: CASSLEIQWDIQYF. CDR3 coding DNA: TGCGCCAGCAGCTTGGAGATTCAGTGGGACATTCAGTACTTC. The chain uses TRBV5-1 and TRBJ2-4; D call uncertain. V gave up 0 bases and J gave up 8 bases, with 12 bases separating them. The germline CDR1 and CDR2 sequences are SGHRS and YFSETQ. CDR3 length: 14 amino acids.

This clonotype appeared a few times. The chain joins TRBV15 to TRBJ2-3; TRBD2 matches at 9 bases. V gave up 0 bases and J gave up 3 bases; unmatched junction bases: 4. The CDR3 is 16 amino acids. Per germline, CDR1 LNHNV and CDR2 YYDKDF (reference sequence). The CDR3 DNA reads TGTGCCACCAGCAGAGAGGGTAGCGGGAGAACAGATACGCAGTATTTT. It specifies CATSREGSGRTDTQYF.

The J gene is TRBJ1-3, the V gene TRBV29-1; D may be TRBD1 (6 bases). Germline assignment: CDR1 SQVTM and CDR2 ANQGSEA. CDR3 length equals 13 residues. Trimming took 4 bases from V and 2 from J, leaving 9 bases between them. This CDR3 reads CSVAGGAGNTIYF. Here the CDR3 DNA reads TGCAGCGTTGCCGGGGGCGCTGGAAACACCATATATTTT.

The rearrangement links TRBV7-9 to TRBJ2-4; D unresolved. There are 14 residues in the CDR3. V was trimmed by 5 bases and J by 7 bases, leaving 15 bases between them. Looked up from germline, CDR1 is SEHNR and CDR2 is FQNEAQ (reference sequence). The CDR3 here is CASSQASTVNIQYF. CDR3 nucleotides: TGTGCCAGCAGCCAGGCGTCCACGGTTAACATTCAGTACTTC.

This clonotype has only a few counts. V is TRBV2 and J is TRBJ2-7; 7 nucleotides agree with TRBD1. V shed 5 bases and J 8 bases; nucleotides not matched to a gene: 9. Germline V gene sequence: CDR1 SNHLY, CDR2 FYNNEI. The CDR3 has 13 amino acids. DNA of the CDR3: TGTGCCAGCAGTCCGCAACAGGGGAGCCAGCAGTACTTC. Protein sequence: CASSPQQGSQQYF.

The chain carries TRBV12-3 or TRBV12-4 and TRBJ2-1; TRBD1 is a possible D gene (7 bases). With 6 bases removed from V and 10 bases from J, the gap between germline ends came to 19 bases. The CDR3 length is 14 residues. This CDR3 is CASRFQGGLGEQFF. DNA of the CDR3: TGTGCCAGCAGATTCCAGGGGGGATTAGGGGAGCAGTTCTTC.

The CDR3 protein is CASSPIQGGYTF. For the CDR3, the DNA is TGTGCCAGCTCACCAATACAGGGTGGCTACACCTTC. The rearrangement uses TRBV18 and TRBJ1-2; the D gene is possibly TRBD1 (6 bases). Germline V gene sequence: CDR1 KGHSH, CDR2 LQKENI. The ends were cut back, 2 bases at V and 7 bases at J, with 8 bases in the middle. The CDR3 is 12 residues long.

A few counts support this clonotype. The CDR3 is CASSRGPSYEQYF. DNA for the CDR3: TGTGCCAGCAGCCGGGGTCCTTCCTACGAGCAGTACTTC. V and J are TRBV6-2 or TRBV6-3 and TRBJ2-7; D is perhaps TRBD2 (5 bases). The CDR3 runs 13 residues. CDR1 MNHEY and CDR2 SVGEGT come from the germline V gene. V dropped 6 bases and J dropped 1 base, with 10 bases sitting between them.

The rearrangement links TRBV7-2 to TRBJ1-1; a weak D match, TRBD1 (5 bases). V shed 3 bases and J shed 7 bases, with 12 bases lying between them. The CDR3 contains 13 residues. CDR1 and CDR2 from the germline V gene are SGHTA and FQGNSA. The DNA for the CDR3 is TGTGCCAGCAGCTTTGCGGGGGGGAGTGAAGCTTTCTTT. Protein sequence: CASSFAGGSEAFF.

V and J are TRBV10-3 and TRBJ2-5; D is ambiguous. Germline loops: CDR1 ENHRY, CDR2 SYGVKD. Trimming removed 9 bases at V and 3 bases at J, with 14 bases between. The CDR3 runs 13 residues. The CDR3 loop reads CAIRKDAKETQYF. The DNA of the CDR3 is TGTGCCATTCGAAAGGACGCAAAAGAGACCCAGTACTTC.

This sequence joins TRBV29-1 and TRBJ2-1; TRBD2 agrees at 9 bases. With V trimmed by 6 bases and J by 7 bases, 7 bases remained unmatched. Germline assignment: CDR1 SQVTM and CDR2 ANQGSEA. The CDR3 has 13 residues. DNA for the CDR3: TGCAGCGTGGGACTAGCCGCCGCGAATGAGCAGTTCTTC. Amino acid sequence: CSVGLAAANEQFF.